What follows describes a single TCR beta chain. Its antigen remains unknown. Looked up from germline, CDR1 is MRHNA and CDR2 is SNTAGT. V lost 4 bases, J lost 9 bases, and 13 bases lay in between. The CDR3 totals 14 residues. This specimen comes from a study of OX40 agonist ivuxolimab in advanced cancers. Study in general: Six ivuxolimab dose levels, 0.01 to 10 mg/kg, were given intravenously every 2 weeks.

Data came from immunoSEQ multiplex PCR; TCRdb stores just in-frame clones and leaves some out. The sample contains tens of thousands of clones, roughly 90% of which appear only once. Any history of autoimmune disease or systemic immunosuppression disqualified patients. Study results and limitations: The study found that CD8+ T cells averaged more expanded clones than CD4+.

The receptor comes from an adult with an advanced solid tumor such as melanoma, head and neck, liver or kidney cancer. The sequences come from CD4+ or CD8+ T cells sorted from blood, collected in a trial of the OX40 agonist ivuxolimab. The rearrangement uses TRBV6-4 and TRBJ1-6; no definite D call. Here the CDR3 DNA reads TGTGCCAGCAGTGCCAATTTCAATAGTTCACCCCTCCACTTT. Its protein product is CASSANFNSSPLHF.